These 2 T cell receptor beta chains came from one sample sequenced in a study of metastatic and nonmetastatic thyroid tumors. MiXCR re-clonotyped the PCR reads for TCRdb. The table shows roughly 6,500 clones, with about 32% occurring only once. Thyroid surgery was performed in patients who had received no treatment beforehand. The material sequenced was tumor tissue. The receptors here all came from a female donor with papillary thyroid cancer or a benign thyroid nodule (not recorded which). Some clones in this sample may be carry-over from other donors' samples.

The rearrangement links TRBV20-1 to TRBJ2-7; TRBD2 matches 8 bases. Germline CDR1 DFQATT, CDR2 SNEGSKA (reference sequence). The V segment lost 4 bases and the J segment 7 bases; nucleotides outside the gene matches: 12. The CDR3 is made up of 14 amino acids. In DNA, the CDR3 is TGCAGTGCTAACGGACGAGCGGGAGTAGGGGAGCAGTACTTC. Protein sequence: CSANGRAGVGEQYF.

Many counts were recorded for this clone. The rearrangement uses TRBV20-1 and TRBJ2-7; a weak D match, TRBD1 (5 bases). The CDR3 sequence is 14 residues long. Trimming stripped 5 bases from V and 3 bases from J, with 17 bases between. Per germline, CDR1 DFQATT and CDR2 SNEGSKA (reference sequence). The chain's CDR3 is CSAYQGGPHYEQYF. CDR3 DNA: TGCAGTGCTTACCAGGGCGGCCCCCACTACGAGCAGTACTTC.